A single sample is the source of the 13 T cell receptor beta chains below, sequenced in a study of blood T cell repertoires in COVID-19 (TCRdb year 2020). The library was generated by the immunoSEQ multiplex PCR assay. TCRdb carries this immuneACCESS record with in-frame sequences only. Its versions omit some clonotypes, under half of them owing to an unresolved V gene in the studies checked, with the rest unexplained. The sample profile shows 250,000 to 350,000 clones; around four fifths of them were found once. The ten largest make up around 4% of the sample. The specimen sequenced was peripheral blood. The receptors were gathered from a woman aged 45 to 65 with active or convalescent COVID-19.

This clone was observed once. This chain links TRBV6-5 with TRBJ1-6; 7 positions agree with TRBD1. The CDR3 has 14 amino acids. V lost 6 bases and J lost 9; bases outside the gene matches: 8. The germline V gene encodes CDR1 MNHEY and CDR2 SVGAGI. CDR3 residues: CASRGDSVSSPLHF. The CDR3 DNA follows: TGTGCCAGCAGGGGGGACAGTGTTAGTTCACCCCTCCACTTT.

The chain employs TRBV24-1 and TRBJ1-4, with D hard to call. The V and J ends lost 3 bases and 6 bases respectively, with 7 bases between them. From germline, CDR1 is KGHDR and CDR2 SFDVKD. The CDR3 runs to 13 residues. The CDR3 DNA reads TGTGCCACCAGTGATCGTTATGATGAAAAACTGTTTTTT. It specifies CATSDRYDEKLFF.

A few counts support this clone. The chain couples TRBV5-6 to TRBJ2-3, with 12 bases lining up with TRBD2. In germline, CDR1 is SGHDT, CDR2 YYEEEE. The V segment lost 4 bases and the J segment 3 bases; nucleotides outside the gene matches: 3. The CDR3 has 15 amino acids. CDR3 loop: CASSAGTSGTDTQYF. The CDR3 nucleotides read TGTGCCAGCAGCGCAGGGACTAGCGGGACAGATACGCAGTATTTT.

The chain combines TRBV19 with TRBJ1-1; D possibly corresponds to TRBD1 (5 bases). The germline CDR1 and CDR2 sequences are LNHDA and SQIVND (reference sequence). Deletions cut 5 bases from V and 4 bases from J, with 11 bases between. This CDR3 is 13 amino acids long. The DNA of the CDR3 is TGTGCCAGTAGTGGGTCGGGGGGCACTGAAGCTTTCTTT. Protein product: CASSGSGGTEAFF. Filled out from reference TRBV19 and TRBJ1-1, the complete variable domain reads DGGITQSPKYLFRKEGQNVTLSCEQNLNHDAMYWYRQDPGQGLRLIYYSQIVNDFQKGDIAEGYSVSREKKESFPLTVTSAQKNPTAFYLCASSGSGGTEAFFGQGTRLTVV.

CDR3 nucleotides: TGCGCCAGCAGCGAAGGACATCCCTATGGCTACACCTTC. Amino acids: CASSEGHPYGYTF. The chain links TRBV5-1 to TRBJ1-2; perhaps TRBD1 as D (5 bases). The CDR3 loop spans 13 amino acids. V lost 4 bases to trimming and J lost 4 bases, with 11 bases between them. Looked up from germline, CDR1 is SGHRS and CDR2 is YFSETQ. The full variable domain, in which reference TRBV5-1 and TRBJ1-2 provide the parts outside the CDR3, is KAGVTQTPRYLIKTRGQQVTLSCSPISGHRSVSWYQQTPGQGLQFLFEYFSETQRNKGNFPGRFSGRQFSNSRSEMNVSTLELGDSALYLCASSEGHPYGYTFGSGTRLTVV.

The chain combines TRBV5-5 with TRBJ2-2; 7 bases are a match to TRBD1. The CDR3 covers 15 residues. The trim removed 4 bases at V and 4 bases at J, leaving 7 bases unmatched. The germline V gene encodes CDR1 SGHKS and CDR2 YYEKEE (reference sequence). The CDR3 coding sequence is TGTGCCAGCAGCAGAGGGGGCCCCGCCACCGGGGAGCTGTTTTTT. Amino acid sequence: CASSRGGPATGELFF.

The chain couples TRBV28 to TRBJ1-2; D uncertain. V shed 2 bases and J shed 7 bases, with 8 bases lying between them. CDR1 and CDR2 (germline): MDHEN, SYDVKM. This CDR3 comprises 12 residues. The CDR3 DNA reads TGTGCCAGCAGTTTAATCTTGAGTGGCTACACCTTC. Translation gives CASSLILSGYTF.

The chain has TRBV5-1 and TRBJ1-1, with a possible D match to TRBD1 (6 bases). The CDR3 is made up of 14 amino acids. V was cut by 5 bases and J by 4 bases, with 15 bases left in between. Per germline, CDR1 SGHRS and CDR2 YFSETQ. In DNA, the CDR3 is TGCGCCAGCAGATTTTCAGGGGAGAGCACTGAAGCTTTCTTT. Translated, it gives CASRFSGESTEAFF.

This clone was seen a handful of times. The chain combines TRBV3-1 (or the pseudogene TRBV3-2) with TRBJ2-1, with D perhaps matching TRBD1 (6 bases). Germline lookup yields CDR1 LGHDT and CDR2 YNNKEL (reference sequence). The CDR3 is made up of 14 amino acids. The germline V and J ends were trimmed by 0 bases and 10 bases, with 13 bases remaining between them. As DNA, the CDR3 is TGTGCCAGCAGCCAAGAGGTACAGGGCGGGGAGCAGTTCTTC. Amino acids: CASSQEVQGGEQFF.

The gene calls are TRBV3-1 (or the pseudogene TRBV3-2) and TRBJ1-6; D call uncertain. Trimming cost V 1 base and J 6 bases, with 10 bases left between them. The CDR3 is 15 amino acids. CDR1 is LGHDT, CDR2 YNNKEL, per germline (reference sequence). The CDR3 protein is CASSQGAGINSPLHF. The CDR3 coding sequence is TGTGCCAGCAGCCAAGGTGCGGGAATTAATTCACCCCTCCACTTT.

DNA of the CDR3: TGCGCCAGCAGCTTGAAAGTAGCGGGAGGGCCGGCAGATACGCAGTATTTT. Amino acids: CASSLKVAGGPADTQYF. The chain joins TRBV5-1 to TRBJ2-3; 11 bases line up with TRBD2. This CDR3 is 17 amino acids long. CDR1 is SGHRS, CDR2 YFSETQ, per germline. J lost 4 bases, V lost 1 base, and 8 bases had no gene match.

V usage is TRBV18 and J usage is TRBJ2-7; possibly TRBD1 for D (5 bases). The V gene lost 1 base and the J gene lost 6 bases, with 13 bases spanning the gap. From germline, CDR1 is KGHSH and CDR2 LQKENI. This CDR3 is built from 14 residues. The CDR3 nucleotides are TGTGCCAGCTCACCACGCCAGGGATGGAGCGAGCAGTACTTC. Its protein is CASSPRQGWSEQYF.

The chain employs TRBV5-1 and TRBJ2-2; 9 positions agree with TRBD1. Germline CDR1 SGHRS, CDR2 YFSETQ. This CDR3 has 16 residues. With V trimmed by 1 base and J by 5 bases, 6 bases remained unmatched. In DNA, the CDR3 is TGCGCCAGCAGCTTGCGAACAGGGGGCCTTACCGGGGAGCTGTTTTTT. This translates into CASSLRTGGLTGELFF. The full variable domain, in which reference TRBV5-1 and TRBJ2-2 provide the parts outside the CDR3, is KAGVTQTPRYLIKTRGQQVTLSCSPISGHRSVSWYQQTPGQGLQFLFEYFSETQRNKGNFPGRFSGRQFSNSRSEMNVSTLELGDSALYLCASSLRTGGLTGELFFGEGSRLTVL.